This T cell receptor (beta chain) was identified during a study of blood T cell repertoires in COVID-19. On the study more broadly: Material from acute and convalescent COVID-19 was sourced from the United States, Italy and Spain. Sources were T cells, B-cell-depleted T cells, or PBMCs; the material itself was cDNA or gDNA.

Per the original data handling: Reference gene primers were amplified, and this amplification served to estimate nucleated cell counts. TCRdb's copy holds only in-frame clones and misses some; the assay was immunoSEQ multiplex PCR. Clone size and the V and J calls come from that table; the DNA yielded D and trimming. This table holds about 81,000 clones, 85% to 90% found once. This clone was seen once. Germline values: CDR1 MNHEY, CDR2 SMNVEV (reference sequence). Trimming took off 3 bases at V and 5 bases at J, with 11 bases between the two ends. CDR3 length: 14 amino acids. The chain joins TRBV27 to TRBJ2-1; D unresolved. The TCR originated in a woman older than 75 with acute or convalescent COVID-19. Input material: peripheral blood. Here the CDR3 DNA reads TGTGCCAGCAGTTTTCGGAGCCCCCACAATGAGCAGTTCTTC. Translating gives CASSFRSPHNEQFF.